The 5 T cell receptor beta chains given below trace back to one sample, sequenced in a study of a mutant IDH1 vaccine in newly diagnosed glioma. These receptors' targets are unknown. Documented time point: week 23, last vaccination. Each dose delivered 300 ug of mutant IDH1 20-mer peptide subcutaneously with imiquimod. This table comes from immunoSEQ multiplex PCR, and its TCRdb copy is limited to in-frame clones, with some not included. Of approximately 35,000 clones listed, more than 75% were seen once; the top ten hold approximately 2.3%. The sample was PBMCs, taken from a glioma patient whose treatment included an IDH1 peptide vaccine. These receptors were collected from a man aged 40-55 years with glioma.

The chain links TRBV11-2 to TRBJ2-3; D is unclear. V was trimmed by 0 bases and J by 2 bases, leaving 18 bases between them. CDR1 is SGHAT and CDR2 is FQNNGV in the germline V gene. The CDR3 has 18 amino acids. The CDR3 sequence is CASSLERSFARSTDTQYF. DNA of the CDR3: TGTGCCAGCAGCTTAGAAAGAAGTTTTGCTAGATCCACAGATACGCAGTATTTT.

DNA of the CDR3: TGCGCCAGCAGCCAAAGGGCAGATCAGCCCCAGCATTTT. Its protein is CASSQRADQPQHF. V and J are TRBV4-3 and TRBJ1-5; D unclear. The length of the CDR3 is 13 residues. From germline, CDR1 is LGHNA and CDR2 YSLEER. V was shortened by 2 bases and J by 5 bases, with 7 bases between the two germline ends.

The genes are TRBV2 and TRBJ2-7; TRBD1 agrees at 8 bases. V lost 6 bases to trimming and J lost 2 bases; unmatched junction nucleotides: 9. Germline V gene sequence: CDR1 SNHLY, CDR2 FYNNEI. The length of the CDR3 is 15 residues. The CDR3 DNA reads TGTGCCAGCAGGCCGACTGGACAGGGTACCTACGAGCAGTACTTC. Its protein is CASRPTGQGTYEQYF.

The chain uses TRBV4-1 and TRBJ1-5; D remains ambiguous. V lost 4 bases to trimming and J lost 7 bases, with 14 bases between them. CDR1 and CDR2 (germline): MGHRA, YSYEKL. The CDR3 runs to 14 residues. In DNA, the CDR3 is TGCGCCAGCAGCCGGACGAGAGATCCACAGCCCCAGCATTTT. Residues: CASSRTRDPQPQHF.

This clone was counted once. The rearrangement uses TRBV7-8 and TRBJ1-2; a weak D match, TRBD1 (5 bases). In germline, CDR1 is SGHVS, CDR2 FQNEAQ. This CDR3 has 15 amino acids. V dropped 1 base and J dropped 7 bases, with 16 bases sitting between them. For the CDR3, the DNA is TGTGCCAGCAGCTTAGGGGGGGACTTTTTGGCTGGCTACACCTTC. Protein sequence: CASSLGGDFLAGYTF.